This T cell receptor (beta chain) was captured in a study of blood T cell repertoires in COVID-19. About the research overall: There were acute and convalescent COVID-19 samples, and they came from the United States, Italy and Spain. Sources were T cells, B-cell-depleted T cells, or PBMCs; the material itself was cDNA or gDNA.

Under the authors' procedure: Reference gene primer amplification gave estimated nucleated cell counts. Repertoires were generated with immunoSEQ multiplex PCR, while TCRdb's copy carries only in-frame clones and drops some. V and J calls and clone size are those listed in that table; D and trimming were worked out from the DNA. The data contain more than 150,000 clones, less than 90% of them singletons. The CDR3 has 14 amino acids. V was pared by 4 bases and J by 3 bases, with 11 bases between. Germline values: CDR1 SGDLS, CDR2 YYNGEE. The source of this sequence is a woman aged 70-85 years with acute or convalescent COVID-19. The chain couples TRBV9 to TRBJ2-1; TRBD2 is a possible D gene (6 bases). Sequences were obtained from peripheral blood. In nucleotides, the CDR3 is TGTGCCAGCAGCCCCGCAGCGGGCTACAATGAGCAGTTCTTC. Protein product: CASSPAAGYNEQFF.